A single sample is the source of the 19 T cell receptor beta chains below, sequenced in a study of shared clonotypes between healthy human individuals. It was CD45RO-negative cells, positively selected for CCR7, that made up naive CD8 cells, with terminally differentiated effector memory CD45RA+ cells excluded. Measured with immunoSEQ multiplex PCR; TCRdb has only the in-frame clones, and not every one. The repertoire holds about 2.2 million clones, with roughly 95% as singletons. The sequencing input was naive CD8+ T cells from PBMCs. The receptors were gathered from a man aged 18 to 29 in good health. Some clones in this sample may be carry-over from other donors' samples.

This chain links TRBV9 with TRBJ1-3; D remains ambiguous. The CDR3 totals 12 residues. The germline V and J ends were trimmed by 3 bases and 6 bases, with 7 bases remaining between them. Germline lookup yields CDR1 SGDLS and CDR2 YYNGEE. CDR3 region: CASSGALNTIYF. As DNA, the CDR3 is TGTGCCAGCAGCGGGGCATTAAACACCATATATTTT.

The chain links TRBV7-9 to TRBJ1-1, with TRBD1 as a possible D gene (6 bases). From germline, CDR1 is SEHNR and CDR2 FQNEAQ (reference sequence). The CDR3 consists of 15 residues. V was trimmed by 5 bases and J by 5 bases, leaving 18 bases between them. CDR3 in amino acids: CASSPLQGRDTEAFF. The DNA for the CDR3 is TGTGCCAGCAGCCCATTACAGGGCCGGGATACTGAAGCTTTCTTT.

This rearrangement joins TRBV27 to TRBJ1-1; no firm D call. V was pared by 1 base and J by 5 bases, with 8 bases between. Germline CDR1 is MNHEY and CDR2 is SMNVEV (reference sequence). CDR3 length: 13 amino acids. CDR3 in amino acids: CASSLFRSTEAFF. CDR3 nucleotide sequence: TGTGCCAGCAGTTTATTCAGGTCGACTGAAGCTTTCTTT.

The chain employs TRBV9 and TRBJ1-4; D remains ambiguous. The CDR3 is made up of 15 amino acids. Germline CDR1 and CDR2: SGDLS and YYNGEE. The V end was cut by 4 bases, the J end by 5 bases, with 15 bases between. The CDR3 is CASSRRIGQNEKLFF. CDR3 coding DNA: TGTGCCAGCAGCCGCCGGATCGGCCAAAATGAAAAACTGTTTTTT.

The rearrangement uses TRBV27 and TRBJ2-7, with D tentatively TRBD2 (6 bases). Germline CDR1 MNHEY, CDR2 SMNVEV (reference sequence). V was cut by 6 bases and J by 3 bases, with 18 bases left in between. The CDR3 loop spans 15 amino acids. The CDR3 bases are TGTGCCAGCAGGGGAATCCGACTAGGAAACTACGAGCAGTACTTC. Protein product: CASRGIRLGNYEQYF.

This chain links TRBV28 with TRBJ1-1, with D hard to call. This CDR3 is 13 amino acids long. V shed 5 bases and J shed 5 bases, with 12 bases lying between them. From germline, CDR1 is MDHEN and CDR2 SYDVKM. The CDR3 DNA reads TGTGCCAGCAGTCCCATGTCGTATACTGAAGCTTTCTTT. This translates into CASSPMSYTEAFF.

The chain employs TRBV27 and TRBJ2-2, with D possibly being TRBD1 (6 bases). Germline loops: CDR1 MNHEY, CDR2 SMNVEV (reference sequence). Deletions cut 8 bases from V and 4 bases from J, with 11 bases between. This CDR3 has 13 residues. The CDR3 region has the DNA TGTGCCAGCCAGGGACACTCCACCGGGGAGCTGTTTTTT. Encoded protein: CASQGHSTGELFF.

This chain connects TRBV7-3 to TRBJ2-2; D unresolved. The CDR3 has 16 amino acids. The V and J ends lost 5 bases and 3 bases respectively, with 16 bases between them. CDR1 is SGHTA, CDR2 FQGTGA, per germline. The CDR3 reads CASSPYGARHTGELFF. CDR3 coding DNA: TGTGCCAGCAGCCCTTACGGCGCGCGACACACCGGGGAGCTGTTTTTT.

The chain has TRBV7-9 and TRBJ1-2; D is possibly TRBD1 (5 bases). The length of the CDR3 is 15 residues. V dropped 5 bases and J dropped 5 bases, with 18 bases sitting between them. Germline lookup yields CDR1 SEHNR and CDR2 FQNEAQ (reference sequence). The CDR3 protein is CASSLTEDLTYGYTF. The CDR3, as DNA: TGTGCCAGCAGCCTGACAGAAGATCTAACGTATGGCTACACCTTC. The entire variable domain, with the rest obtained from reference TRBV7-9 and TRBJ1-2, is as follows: DTGVSQNPRHKITKRGQNVTFRCDPISEHNRLYWYRQTLGQGPEFLTYFQNEAQLEKSRLLSDRFSAERPKGSFSTLEIQRTEQGDSAMYLCASSLTEDLTYGYTFGSGTRLTVV.

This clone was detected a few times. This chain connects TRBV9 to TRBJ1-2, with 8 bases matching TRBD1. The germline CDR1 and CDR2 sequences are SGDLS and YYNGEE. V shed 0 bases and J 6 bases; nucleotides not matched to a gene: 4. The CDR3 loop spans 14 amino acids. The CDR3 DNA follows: TGTGCCAGCAGCGTAGCGTCGACAGGGGATGGCTACACCTTC. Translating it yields CASSVASTGDGYTF.

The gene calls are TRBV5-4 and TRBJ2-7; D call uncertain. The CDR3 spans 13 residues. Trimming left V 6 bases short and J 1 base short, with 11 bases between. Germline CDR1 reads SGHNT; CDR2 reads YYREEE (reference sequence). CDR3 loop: CASTILGSYEQYF. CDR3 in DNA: TGTGCCAGCACCATTTTGGGATCCTACGAGCAGTACTTC.

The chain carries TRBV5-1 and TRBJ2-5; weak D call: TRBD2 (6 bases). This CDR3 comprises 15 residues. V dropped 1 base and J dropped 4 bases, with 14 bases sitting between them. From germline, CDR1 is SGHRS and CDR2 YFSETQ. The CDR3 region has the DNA TGCGCCAGCAGCTTGACCGGGAGCTGGGGAGAGACCCAGTACTTC. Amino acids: CASSLTGSWGETQYF.

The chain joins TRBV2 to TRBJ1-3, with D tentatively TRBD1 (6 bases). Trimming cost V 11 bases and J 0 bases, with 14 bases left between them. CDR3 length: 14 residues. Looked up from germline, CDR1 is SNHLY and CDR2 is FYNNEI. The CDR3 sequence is CAYRDTSSGNTIYF. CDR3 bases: TGTGCCTACCGGGACACGAGCTCTGGAAACACCATATATTTT.

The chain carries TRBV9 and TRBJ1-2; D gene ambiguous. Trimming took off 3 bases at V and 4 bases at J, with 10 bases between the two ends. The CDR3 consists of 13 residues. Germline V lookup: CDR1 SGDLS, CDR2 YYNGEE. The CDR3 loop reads CASSGYYFYGYTF. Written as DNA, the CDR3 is TGTGCCAGCAGCGGCTACTATTTCTATGGCTACACCTTC.

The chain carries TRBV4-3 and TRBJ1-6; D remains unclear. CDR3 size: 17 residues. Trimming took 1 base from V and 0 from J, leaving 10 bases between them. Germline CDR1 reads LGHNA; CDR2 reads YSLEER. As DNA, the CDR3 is TGCGCCAGCAGCCAAGGGACCGCGAGCTCCTATAATTCACCCCTCCACTTT. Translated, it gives CASSQGTASSYNSPLHF.

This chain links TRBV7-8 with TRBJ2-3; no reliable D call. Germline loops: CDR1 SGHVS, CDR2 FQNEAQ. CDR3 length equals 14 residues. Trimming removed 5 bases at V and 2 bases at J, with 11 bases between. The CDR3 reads CASSLLGPTDTQYF. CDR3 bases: TGTGCCAGCAGCCTCCTAGGACCCACAGATACGCAGTATTTT.

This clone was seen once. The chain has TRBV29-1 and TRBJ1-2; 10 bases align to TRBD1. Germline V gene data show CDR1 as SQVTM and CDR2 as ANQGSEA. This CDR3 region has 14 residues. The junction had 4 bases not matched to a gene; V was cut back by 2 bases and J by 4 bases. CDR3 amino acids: CSVELRTGGYGYTF. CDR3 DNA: TGCAGCGTTGAACTCAGGACAGGGGGCTATGGCTACACCTTC.

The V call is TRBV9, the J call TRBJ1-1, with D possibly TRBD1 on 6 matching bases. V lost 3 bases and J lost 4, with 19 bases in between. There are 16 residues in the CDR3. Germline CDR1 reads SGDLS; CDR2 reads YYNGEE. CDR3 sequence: CASSEEGVARITEAFF. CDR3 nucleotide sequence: TGTGCCAGCAGCGAGGAGGGGGTGGCGAGGATCACTGAAGCTTTCTTT.

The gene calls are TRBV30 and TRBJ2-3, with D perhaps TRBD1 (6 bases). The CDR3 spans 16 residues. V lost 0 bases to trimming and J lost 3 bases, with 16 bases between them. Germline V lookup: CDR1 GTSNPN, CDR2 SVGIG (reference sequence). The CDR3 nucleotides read TGTGCCTGGAGTGTACGCAGGGGAGCTGGTACAGATACGCAGTATTTT. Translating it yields CAWSVRRGAGTDTQYF.